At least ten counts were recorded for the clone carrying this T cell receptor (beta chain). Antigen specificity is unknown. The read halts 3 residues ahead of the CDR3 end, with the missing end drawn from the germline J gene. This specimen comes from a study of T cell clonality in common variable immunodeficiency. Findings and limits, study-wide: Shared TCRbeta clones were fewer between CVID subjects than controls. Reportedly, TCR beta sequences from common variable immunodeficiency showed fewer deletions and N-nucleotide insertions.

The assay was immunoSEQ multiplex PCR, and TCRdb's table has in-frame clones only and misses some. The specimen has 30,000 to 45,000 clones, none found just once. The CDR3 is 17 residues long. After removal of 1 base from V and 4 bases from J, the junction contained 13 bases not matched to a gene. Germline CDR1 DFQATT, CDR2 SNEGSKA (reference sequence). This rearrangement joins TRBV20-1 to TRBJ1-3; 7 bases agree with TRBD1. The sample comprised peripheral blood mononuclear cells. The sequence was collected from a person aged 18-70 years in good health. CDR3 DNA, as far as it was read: TGCAGTGCTAGAGGGTATTCGTGGCAGGGGGAAGGAAACACC. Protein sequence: CSARGYSWQGEGNT. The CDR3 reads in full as CSARGYSWQGEGNTIYF.